The 16 T cell receptor beta chains below all came from one sample that was sequenced in a study of blood T cell repertoires in COVID-19. TCRdb keeps only in-frame clones here, not all; method: immunoSEQ multiplex PCR. The table lists 100,000 to 150,000 clones, approximately 89% of them singletons, with approximately 10% in the top ten. Sequenced material: peripheral blood. The receptors derive from a man in his fifties with acute or convalescent COVID-19.

This clone has just one count. The chain uses TRBV12-3 or TRBV12-4 and TRBJ1-2; 8 bases map to TRBD1. The CDR3 sequence is 13 residues long. The V and J ends lost 5 bases and 8 bases, in that order; junction bases with no gene match: 7. CDR3: CASSPGQGRGYTF. CDR3 in DNA: TGTGCCAGCAGTCCCGGACAGGGCCGAGGCTACACCTTC.

This clone was picked up one time. The chain is built from TRBV2 and TRBJ2-5; D is perhaps TRBD2 (6 bases). The CDR3 has 13 residues. Germline CDR1 reads SNHLY; CDR2 reads FYNNEI. V dropped 7 bases and J dropped 4 bases, with 13 bases sitting between them. The CDR3 reads CASKLEGIETQYF. In nucleotides, the CDR3 is TGTGCCAGCAAGCTGGAGGGGATAGAGACCCAGTACTTC.

This chain links TRBV6-4 with TRBJ1-2; no firm D call. Trimming stripped 6 bases from V and 0 bases from J, with 14 bases between. The CDR3 extends over 15 amino acids. Germline CDR1 reads MRHNA; CDR2 reads SNTAGT. The CDR3 spells CASRRGQDPNYGYTF. The CDR3 DNA reads as TGTGCCAGCAGACGAGGGCAGGATCCTAACTATGGCTACACCTTC.

Turning to this clone: This sample includes further DNA sequences coding for the same CDR3. The chain combines TRBV27 with TRBJ1-2; a weak D match, TRBD1 (5 bases). V dropped 2 bases and J dropped 2 bases, with 6 bases sitting between them. The CDR3 length is 13 residues. Germline-derived CDR1 and CDR2 are MNHEY and SMNVEV (reference sequence). CDR3 residues: CASSLGGNYGYTF. The DNA for the CDR3 is TGTGCCAGCAGTTTAGGGGGGAACTATGGCTACACCTTC.

By share, this clone counts as medium-sized. V usage is TRBV6-5 and J usage is TRBJ2-7; no clear D. The germline CDR1 and CDR2 sequences are MNHEY and SVGAGI. This CDR3 region has 14 residues. V shed 8 bases and J shed 4 bases, with 18 bases lying between them. The CDR3 region has the DNA TGTGCCAGCTCCCCACGGAGCCCGCCGTACGAGCAGTACTTC. This gives the protein CASSPRSPPYEQYF.

V gene TRBV29-1 combines with J gene TRBJ2-7, with TRBD2 matching over 9 bases. Germline CDR1 reads SQVTM; CDR2 reads ANQGSEA. After removal of 7 bases from V and 6 bases from J, the junction contained 10 bases not matched to a gene. CDR3 length: 13 residues. The CDR3 loop is CSASPGLATEQYF. The CDR3 nucleotides read TGCAGCGCCAGCCCGGGACTAGCAACCGAGCAGTACTTC.

The V gene is TRBV28, the J gene TRBJ2-1, with TRBD2 as a possible D gene (6 bases). The CDR3 sequence is 16 residues long. Per the germline V gene, CDR1 is MDHEN and CDR2 is SYDVKM. V was shortened by 1 base and J by 9 bases, with 19 bases between the two germline ends. CDR3 nucleotide sequence: TGTGCCAGCAGTTTATTTAGCGGAGACACTGGGGGTGAGCAGTTCTTC. Translated, it gives CASSLFSGDTGGEQFF.

V and J are TRBV5-5 and TRBJ2-5; D is unresolved. V lost 3 bases and J 0 bases, leaving 9 bases between the germline ends. The CDR3 is 14 residues long. From germline, CDR1 is SGHKS and CDR2 YYEKEE (reference sequence). Here the CDR3 reads CASSSPPDQETQYF. CDR3 DNA sequence: TGTGCCAGCAGCTCGCCCCCAGACCAAGAGACCCAGTACTTC. Full variable domain (rest looked up from reference TRBV5-5 and TRBJ2-5): DAGVTQSPTHLIKTRGQQVTLRCSPISGHKSVSWYQQVLGQGPQFIFQYYEKEERGRGNFPDRFSARQFPNYSSELNVNALLLGDSALYLCASSSPPDQETQYFGPGTRLLVL.

The genes are TRBV7-8 and TRBJ2-1, with TRBD1 matching over 7 bases. J was trimmed by 2 bases and V by 5 bases; bases with no gene match: 9. Germline V CDR1 and CDR2: SGHVS, FQNEAQ. The CDR3 extends over 16 amino acids. The CDR3 here is CASSPSNTGAYNEQFF. In DNA form, the CDR3 reads TGTGCCAGCAGCCCCTCGAACACAGGGGCCTACAATGAGCAGTTCTTC.

This clone appeared a few times. The same CDR3 also results from other DNA sequences found in this sample. This rearrangement joins TRBV5-1 to TRBJ1-4; 8 nucleotides line up with TRBD1. V lost 5 bases, J lost 7 bases, and 7 bases stayed unmatched. From germline, CDR1 is SGHRS and CDR2 YFSETQ. The CDR3 is made up of 14 amino acids. CDR3 in DNA: TGCGCCAGCAGGACGGGGACAGGCGGTGAAAAACTGTTTTTT. It yields the protein CASRTGTGGEKLFF.

The chain has TRBV5-5 and TRBJ1-2; 7 positions agree with TRBD1. CDR3 length equals 16 residues. V trimming: 0 bases; J trimming: 2 bases; junction bases outside the gene matches: 7. CDR1 is SGHKS and CDR2 is YYEKEE in the germline V gene (reference sequence). The CDR3: CASSLVPEQGNYGYTF. The CDR3 nucleotides read TGTGCCAGCAGCTTGGTACCCGAACAGGGGAACTATGGCTACACCTTC.

The table lists this clone with a count of one. V is TRBV25-1 and J is TRBJ2-2; 7 nucleotides line up with TRBD1. The CDR3 loop spans 16 amino acids. V shed 7 bases and J 4 bases; nucleotides not matched to a gene: 12. Germline V lookup: CDR1 MGHDK, CDR2 SYGVNS. This CDR3 reads CASTYAGTVSTGELFF. CDR3 coding DNA: TGTGCCAGCACCTATGCCGGGACAGTGAGCACCGGGGAGCTGTTTTTT.

The chain combines TRBV5-1 with TRBJ1-2; a weak D match, TRBD1 (5 bases). Germline V gives CDR1 SGHRS, CDR2 YFSETQ. The CDR3 totals 14 residues. Trimming cost V 2 bases and J 2 bases, with 10 bases left between them. The CDR3 is CASSLDQGNYGYTF. DNA of the CDR3: TGCGCCAGCAGCTTAGATCAGGGAAACTATGGCTACACCTTC.

The genes are TRBV29-1 and TRBJ1-1, with a possible D match to TRBD1 (5 bases). V lost 4 bases and J lost 4, with 16 bases in between. CDR3 length: 14 residues. Germline V lookup: CDR1 SQVTM, CDR2 ANQGSEA. CDR3 region: CSVVSRGRGTEAFF. DNA of the CDR3: TGCAGCGTTGTGAGTCGGGGGAGGGGCACTGAAGCTTTCTTT.

This chain joins TRBV2 and TRBJ1-1, with 7 bases matching TRBD1. This CDR3 is 11 amino acids long. Losses at the gene ends were 10 bases for V and 7 bases for J; bases not matched to a gene: 6. Germline-derived CDR1 and CDR2 are SNHLY and FYNNEI. This CDR3 is CATTDRREAFF. DNA for the CDR3: TGTGCCACAACGGACAGGCGTGAAGCTTTCTTT.

V and J are TRBV3-1 (or the pseudogene TRBV3-2) and TRBJ2-2; no firm D call. V was trimmed by 0 bases and J by 3 bases, leaving 11 bases between them. CDR1 and CDR2 from the germline V gene are LGHDT and YNNKEL (reference sequence). The CDR3 covers 16 residues. CDR3 coding DNA: TGTGCCAGCAGCCAAGACTCTAAGTTGGACACCGGGGAGCTGTTTTTT. Its protein product is CASSQDSKLDTGELFF.